This TCR beta chain is drawn from a study of cytomegalovirus exposure and HLA in healthy donors. Across the whole study: About 85 million unique TCRs from HLA-typed donors were held in an early release of data. The study, taken as a whole, reports: Trimming of TCR beta V- and J-genes showed a link, identified in a later analysis, to a missense DCLRE1C variant. Analyses of presence and absence presupposed an approximately uniform sequencing depth across donors. For most subjects, TCR beta sequences were reported to predict HLA-A and HLA-B alleles with accuracy.

Germline CDR1 is LGHNA and CDR2 is YNFKEQ. The CDR3 covers 15 residues. V lost 3 bases, J lost 3 bases, and 7 bases stayed unmatched. The PCR ran on 60 Vbeta and 13 Jbeta primers. Generated by immunoSEQ multiplex PCR, the TCRdb table keeps only in-frame clones and is missing some. The sample shows 150,000 or so clones, 80% to 90% of them seen only once. Concerning this clone: The antigen is undetermined.

V and J are TRBV4-2 and TRBJ2-5, with 7 bases that match TRBD2. The sequence was obtained from a woman aged 18 to 35 in good health and CMV-seronegative. What was sequenced was PBMCs. For the CDR3, the DNA is TGTGCCAGCAGCCAGCGATCCCGGGGGGAAGAGACCCAGTACTTC. Translated, it gives CASSQRSRGEETQYF.